This T cell receptor beta chain was profiled in a study of blood T cell repertoires in COVID-19. The germline V gene encodes CDR1 SQVTM and CDR2 ANQGSEA. V lost 3 bases to trimming and J lost 4 bases, with 16 bases between them. CDR3 length: 15 amino acids. Profiling relied on immunoSEQ multiplex PCR, and the TCRdb table lists in-frame clones only, not all of them. The sample holds roughly 140,000 clones; around 85% are singletons and the top ten take 6.2%. The sample was PBMCs or T cells enriched from blood (not recorded which). The source is a woman aged 40 to 50 who had recovered from COVID-19. V and J are TRBV29-1 and TRBJ2-1; D is possibly TRBD2 (7 bases). The CDR3 loop reads CSVERGTMRYNEQFF. As DNA, the CDR3 is TGCAGCGTTGAGAGGGGGACTATGAGGTACAATGAGCAGTTCTTC.